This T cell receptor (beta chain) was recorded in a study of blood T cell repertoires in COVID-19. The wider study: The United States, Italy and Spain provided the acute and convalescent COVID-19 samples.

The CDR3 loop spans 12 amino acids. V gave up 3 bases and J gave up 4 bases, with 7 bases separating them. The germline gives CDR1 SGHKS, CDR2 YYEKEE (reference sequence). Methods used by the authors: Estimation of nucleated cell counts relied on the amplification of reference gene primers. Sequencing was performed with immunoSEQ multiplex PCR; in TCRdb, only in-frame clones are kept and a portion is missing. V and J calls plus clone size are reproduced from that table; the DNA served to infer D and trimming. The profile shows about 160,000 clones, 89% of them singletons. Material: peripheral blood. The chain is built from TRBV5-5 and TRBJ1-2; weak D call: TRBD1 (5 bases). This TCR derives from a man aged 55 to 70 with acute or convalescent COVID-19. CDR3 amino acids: CASSSDTYGYTF. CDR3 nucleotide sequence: TGTGCCAGCAGCTCGGACACCTATGGCTACACCTTC.